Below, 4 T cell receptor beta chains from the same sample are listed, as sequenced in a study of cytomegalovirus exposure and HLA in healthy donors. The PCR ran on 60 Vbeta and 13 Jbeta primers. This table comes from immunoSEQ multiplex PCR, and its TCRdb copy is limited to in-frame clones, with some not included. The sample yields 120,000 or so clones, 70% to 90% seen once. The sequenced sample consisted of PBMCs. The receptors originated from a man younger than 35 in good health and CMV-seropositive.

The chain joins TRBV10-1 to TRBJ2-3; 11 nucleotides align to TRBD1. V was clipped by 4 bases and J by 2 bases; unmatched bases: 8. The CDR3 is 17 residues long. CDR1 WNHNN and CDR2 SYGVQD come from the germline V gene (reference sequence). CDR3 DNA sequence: TGCGCCAGCAGTGGGACAGGGGGCTCCGGCTACACAGATACGCAGTATTTT. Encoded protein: CASSGTGGSGYTDTQYF.

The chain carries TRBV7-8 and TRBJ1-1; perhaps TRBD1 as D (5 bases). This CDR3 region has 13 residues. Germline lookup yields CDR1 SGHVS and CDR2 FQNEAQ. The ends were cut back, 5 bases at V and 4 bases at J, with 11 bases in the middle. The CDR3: CASSTREGTEAFF. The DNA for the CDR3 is TGTGCCAGCAGCACCAGGGAGGGCACTGAAGCTTTCTTT.

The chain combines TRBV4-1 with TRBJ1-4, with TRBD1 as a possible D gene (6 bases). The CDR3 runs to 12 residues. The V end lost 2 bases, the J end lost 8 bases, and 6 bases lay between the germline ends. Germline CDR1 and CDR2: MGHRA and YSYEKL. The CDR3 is CASSQTGEKLFF. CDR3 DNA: TGCGCCAGCAGCCAAACAGGGGAAAAACTGTTTTTT.

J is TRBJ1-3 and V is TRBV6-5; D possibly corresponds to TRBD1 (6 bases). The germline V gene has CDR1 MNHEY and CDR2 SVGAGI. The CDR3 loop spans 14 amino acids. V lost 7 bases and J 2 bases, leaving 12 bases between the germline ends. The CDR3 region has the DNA TGTGCCAGCACTACAGGGAAGGCTGGAAACACCATATATTTT. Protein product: CASTTGKAGNTIYF.